The source of this T cell receptor (beta chain) is a study of cytomegalovirus exposure and HLA in healthy donors. The study's findings and limits: The Asian-associated ancestry cluster reportedly had fewer N-insertions than the approximately 670-donor mean in a later analysis. A cluster of highly shared sequence variants was likely a sequencing artifact.

V was trimmed by 4 bases and J by 6 bases, leaving 19 bases between them. The CDR3 contains 15 residues. Germline V CDR1 and CDR2: SGHRS, YFSETQ. Nominal health characterized the donors when sampled, though unrecorded immune exposures were likely. 13 Jbeta primers and 60 Vbeta primers were used for the PCR. The repertoire was sequenced with immunoSEQ multiplex PCR; TCRdb's copy has only in-frame clones and lacks some. The sample lists around 170,000 clones, roughly 80% occurring once. With respect to this clone: What it binds is not known.

The receptor was isolated from a woman between 50 and 59 years old in good health and CMV-seropositive. The rearrangement joins TRBV5-1 to TRBJ1-1, with D maybe TRBD1 (5 bases). Sequenced material: PBMCs. The CDR3 spells CASSPLGGEGAEAFF. The DNA of the CDR3 is TGCGCCAGCAGCCCTCTGGGAGGGGAGGGTGCTGAAGCTTTCTTT.